The 30 T cell receptor beta chains presented below share a single source sample, sequenced in a study of siplizumab effects on memory and regulatory T cells. The repertoire was sequenced with immunoSEQ multiplex PCR; TCRdb's copy has only in-frame clones and lacks some. In the table there are 85,000 to 130,000 clones, roughly 94% of which are singletons. Material for sequencing was Tregs sorted from blood. Source of these receptors: a human donor in good health.

The rearrangement links TRBV9 to TRBJ2-7, with TRBD2 matching over 8 bases. The CDR3 runs 15 residues. CDR1 and CDR2 (germline): SGDLS, YYNGEE. V dropped 4 bases and J dropped 3; count of bases not matched to a gene: 9. The CDR3 bases are TGTGCCAGCAGCATCGGACTAGCTGCCGACTACGAGCAGTACTTC. Protein: CASSIGLAADYEQYF.

The rearrangement uses TRBV30 and TRBJ2-4; tentatively, D is TRBD2 (5 bases). Germline loops: CDR1 GTSNPN, CDR2 SVGIG (reference sequence). The CDR3 contains 15 residues. V was pared by 3 bases and J by 1 base, with 13 bases between. The CDR3 spells CAWRLPLEAKNIQYF. CDR3 bases: TGTGCCTGGAGATTACCACTAGAGGCCAAAAACATTCAGTACTTC.

The chain employs TRBV5-1 and TRBJ2-1; no clear D. From germline, CDR1 is SGHRS and CDR2 YFSETQ. This CDR3 is built from 12 residues. V dropped 4 bases and J dropped 9 bases, with 11 bases sitting between them. The CDR3 DNA sequence: TGCGCCAGCAGCGCCAGATACGGTGAGCAGTTCTTC. It translates to CASSARYGEQFF. The complete variable domain, with remaining parts taken from reference TRBV5-1 and TRBJ2-1, reads KAGVTQTPRYLIKTRGQQVTLSCSPISGHRSVSWYQQTPGQGLQFLFEYFSETQRNKGNFPGRFSGRQFSNSRSEMNVSTLELGDSALYLCASSARYGEQFFGPGTRLTVL.

The V gene is TRBV19, the J gene TRBJ2-2, with D hard to call. V lost 5 bases, J lost 2 bases, and 9 bases lay in between. CDR3 length equals 14 residues. CDR1 is LNHDA and CDR2 is SQIVND in the germline V gene (reference sequence). The CDR3 loop reads CASSSGINTGELFF. The CDR3 bases are TGTGCCAGTAGTTCAGGAATTAACACCGGGGAGCTGTTTTTT.

The rearrangement joins TRBV5-5 to TRBJ1-1; D gene uncertain. Germline assignment: CDR1 SGHKS and CDR2 YYEKEE (reference sequence). CDR3 length: 11 residues. V dropped 2 bases and J dropped 3 bases, with 2 bases sitting between them. The DNA of the CDR3 is TGTGCCAGCAGCTTATACACTGAAGCTTTCTTT. Translation gives CASSLYTEAFF.

The chain employs TRBV29-1 and TRBJ2-6; D is possibly TRBD1 (5 bases). V gave up 6 bases and J gave up 4 bases, with 10 bases separating them. Germline V CDR1 and CDR2: SQVTM, ANQGSEA. The CDR3 contains 13 residues. CDR3 sequence: CSVLRAGANVLTF. The CDR3 DNA is TGCAGCGTCCTCAGGGCCGGGGCCAACGTCCTGACTTTC.

The chain employs TRBV5-5 and TRBJ2-1, with TRBD2 identical over 11 bases. The CDR3 is 17 amino acids. The germline CDR1 and CDR2 sequences are SGHKS and YYEKEE (reference sequence). Germline trimming cut 0 bases from V and 8 bases from J; bases unmatched to any gene: 10. CDR3 loop: CASSLAQLAGASYEQFF. In DNA form, the CDR3 reads TGTGCCAGCAGCTTGGCTCAACTAGCGGGAGCTTCTTATGAGCAGTTCTTC.

This chain's CDR3 is CASSPWTATRRYNEQFF. The CDR3 region has the DNA TGTGCCAGCAGCCCATGGACGGCCACTCGGCGCTACAATGAGCAGTTCTTC. The chain couples TRBV4-2 to TRBJ2-1; unclear D gene. Germline CDR1 is LGHNA and CDR2 is YNFKEQ. The CDR3 extends over 17 amino acids. V was shortened by 4 bases and J by 3 bases, with 19 bases between the two germline ends.

This clone came up once. The chain employs TRBV7-2 and TRBJ2-3; D is undetermined. This CDR3 has 12 residues. In germline, CDR1 is SGHTA, CDR2 FQGNSA. The V end was cut by 5 bases, the J end by 6 bases, with 9 bases between. The CDR3 DNA is TGTGCCAGCAGCCCGTACTGGGATACGCAGTATTTT. This codes for CASSPYWDTQYF. The full variable domain, completed using reference TRBV7-2 and TRBJ2-3, is GAGVSQSPSNKVTEKGKDVELRCDPISGHTALYWYRQSLGQGLEFLIYFQGNSAPDKSGLPSDRFSAERTGGSVSTLTIQRTQQEDSAVYLCASSPYWDTQYFGPGTRLTVL.

This chain joins TRBV7-2 and TRBJ2-2; the D call may be TRBD1 or TRBD2 (10 bases each). Per the germline V gene, CDR1 is SGHTA and CDR2 is FQGNSA. The CDR3 runs 19 residues. Trimming removed 6 bases from V and 7 bases from J, with 30 bases in between. DNA of the CDR3: TGTGCCAGCAGAGACAGGGGGCGAACTAGCGGGACCACCGGCGGGGAGCTGTTTTTT. It translates to CASRDRGRTSGTTGGELFF. Variable domain in full (rest from reference TRBV7-2 and TRBJ2-2): GAGVSQSPSNKVTEKGKDVELRCDPISGHTALYWYRQSLGQGLEFLIYFQGNSAPDKSGLPSDRFSAERTGGSVSTLTIQRTQQEDSAVYLCASRDRGRTSGTTGGELFFGEGSRLTVL.

This sequence joins TRBV15 and TRBJ1-1; 7 bases line up with TRBD1. Germline V lookup: CDR1 LNHNV, CDR2 YYDKDF (reference sequence). This CDR3 is 13 amino acids long. After removal of 8 bases from V and 0 bases from J, the junction contained 3 bases not matched to a gene. CDR3 DNA sequence: TGTGCCACCGAGACAGGGATGAACACTGAAGCTTTCTTT. Translated: CATETGMNTEAFF.

The rearrangement joins TRBV28 to TRBJ2-6; 9 nucleotides agree with TRBD1. Germline V lookup: CDR1 MDHEN, CDR2 SYDVKM. V lost 5 bases to trimming and J lost 2 bases; unmatched junction nucleotides: 4. The CDR3 runs to 16 residues. CDR3 loop: CASSHTGGTGANVLTF. In DNA, the CDR3 is TGTGCCAGCAGTCACACAGGGGGCACTGGGGCCAACGTCCTGACTTTC.

This clone occurred once. This chain joins TRBV18 and TRBJ1-4; the match to TRBD1 covers 8 bases. Germline V gene sequence: CDR1 KGHSH, CDR2 LQKENI. Trimming at V came to 4 bases and at J to 7 bases, leaving 14 bases not matched to a gene. This CDR3 has 17 residues. Written as DNA, the CDR3 is TGTGCCAGCTCACTTTCGCCCGGGGACAGGCGTGGTGAAAAACTGTTTTTT. Residues: CASSLSPGDRRGEKLFF.

With respect to this clone: The final CDR3 position lacks the conserved phenylalanine or tryptophan, pointing to a likely read error. The chain combines TRBV13 with TRBJ1-5; D ambiguous. Germline assignment: CDR1 PRHDT and CDR2 FYEKMQ (reference sequence). CDR3 length: 15 amino acids. With 5 bases removed from V and 4 bases from J, the gap between germline ends came to 15 bases. CDR3 sequence: CASSPIGRSNQPQHS. The CDR3 nucleotides are TGTGCCAGCAGCCCAATTGGGCGGTCTAATCAGCCCCAGCATTCT.

The chain couples TRBV5-1 to TRBJ2-1, with 7 bases lining up with TRBD2. J lost 2 bases, V lost 5 bases, and 10 bases had no gene match. Germline loops: CDR1 SGHRS, CDR2 YFSETQ. CDR3 length: 16 amino acids. In DNA, the CDR3 is TGCGCCAGCAGTCCCCACGGGGGAGGGCCCTACAATGAGCAGTTCTTC. Protein product: CASSPHGGGPYNEQFF.

On this clone itself: Because it lacks the conserved phenylalanine or tryptophan at the end, this CDR3 is likely a read error. This chain connects TRBV10-3 to TRBJ1-2; maybe TRBD1 (5 bases). V shed 4 bases and J shed 8 bases, with 14 bases lying between them. This CDR3 is 13 amino acids long. Germline loops: CDR1 ENHRY, CDR2 SYGVKD. The CDR3 protein is CAISGLQVQGYTL. Written as DNA, the CDR3 is TGTGCCATCAGTGGTTTACAGGTTCAAGGCTACACCCTC.

V usage is TRBV28 and J usage is TRBJ1-5; the D gene is possibly TRBD1 (5 bases). This CDR3 region has 18 residues. Germline CDR1 MDHEN, CDR2 SYDVKM. Deletions cut 6 bases from V and 1 base from J, with 22 bases between. CDR3 DNA sequence: TGTGCCAGCAGCCTAGACAGAAGGCGGTCTATAAGCAATCAGCCCCAGCATTTT. Protein product: CASSLDRRRSISNQPQHF.

The rearrangement joins TRBV7-6 to TRBJ2-2; the match to TRBD2 covers 9 bases. CDR1 is SGHVS, CDR2 FNYEAQ, per germline. The CDR3 is 15 residues long. V shed 5 bases, J shed 6 bases, and the junction held 7 bases outside the gene matches. The CDR3 is CASSLIAGVAGELFF. The CDR3 DNA reads as TGTGCCAGCAGCCTTATAGCGGGAGTCGCCGGGGAGCTGTTTTTT.

This rearrangement joins TRBV18 to TRBJ2-5; D is unclear. The CDR3 covers 12 residues. V shed 6 bases and J shed 3 bases, with 8 bases lying between them. CDR1 and CDR2 from the germline V gene are KGHSH and LQKENI. The CDR3 sequence: CASSGMEETQYF. CDR3 in DNA: TGTGCCAGCTCGGGAATGGAAGAGACCCAGTACTTC.

J is TRBJ1-1 and V is TRBV7-2; D is ambiguous. The length of the CDR3 is 14 residues. CDR1 and CDR2 (germline): SGHTA, FQGNSA. Trimming stripped 6 bases from V and 5 bases from J, with 16 bases between. The CDR3 coding sequence is TGTGCCAGCAGTCCGCTGTATATTGGGACTGAAGCTTTCTTT. Translation: CASSPLYIGTEAFF.

This chain connects TRBV7-2 to TRBJ1-1; the match to TRBD1 covers 7 bases. CDR1 is SGHTA and CDR2 is FQGNSA in the germline V gene. Trimming at V came to 2 bases and at J to 8 bases, leaving 5 bases not matched to a gene. This CDR3 spans 13 amino acids. CDR3 residues: CASSLHGTEEAFF. CDR3 in DNA: TGTGCCAGCAGCTTACACGGGACAGAGGAAGCTTTCTTT.

This clone was seen a single time. The rearrangement uses TRBV1 and TRBJ1-1; the D call in the table, TRBD1, was not verified against the DNA. TRBV1 corresponds to a pseudogene. The CDR3 consists of 13 residues. In DNA, the CDR3 is TGCACCAGCAGCCAGTCCAGGGACACTGAAGCTTTCTTT. This codes for CTSSQSRDTEAFF.

The chain links TRBV5-1 to TRBJ2-7; 10 bases map to TRBD2. Germline CDR1 SGHRS, CDR2 YFSETQ. The CDR3 totals 16 residues. V was clipped by 2 bases and J by 7 bases; unmatched bases: 12. CDR3 region: CASSFEGLATGREQYF. The CDR3 nucleotides are TGCGCCAGCAGCTTCGAGGGACTAGCGACAGGAAGGGAGCAGTACTTC.

Concerning this clone itself: A much larger clone differs from this one at a single base, so this may be a read error. This sequence joins TRBV2 and TRBJ2-7, with D perhaps matching TRBD1 (6 bases). Trimming pared 6 bases from V and 3 bases from J, leaving 15 bases between. This CDR3 comprises 14 residues. Germline V gives CDR1 SNHLY, CDR2 FYNNEI. As DNA, the CDR3 is TGTGCCAGCAGCGGACAGTCCAATTACTACGAGCAGTACTTC. Translation gives CASSGQSNYYEQYF.

The chain links TRBV28 to TRBJ2-7, with D perhaps assigned TRBD1 or TRBD2 (6 bases each). Germline V gene sequence: CDR1 MDHEN, CDR2 SYDVKM. This CDR3 comprises 15 residues. V lost 3 bases, J lost 0 bases, and 12 bases lay in between. This CDR3 reads CASSFGGLSSYEQYF. The CDR3 coding sequence is TGTGCCAGCAGTTTCGGGGGCTTAAGCTCCTACGAGCAGTACTTC.

This clone appeared a single time. The chain recombines TRBV5-6 with TRBJ2-1, with 7 bases aligning to TRBD2. From germline, CDR1 is SGHDT and CDR2 YYEEEE. Trimming took 0 bases from V and 15 from J; bases not matched to a gene: 3. This CDR3 comprises 11 residues. CDR3 DNA sequence: TGTGCCAGCAGCTTGGGTGGGAGGGGGTTCTTC. Its protein product is CASSLGGRGFF.

This chain joins TRBV10-1 and TRBJ2-3, with D maybe TRBD2 (7 bases). Trimming shortened V by 10 bases and J by 5 bases, and 19 bases separated the two germline ends. Germline CDR1 and CDR2: WNHNN and SYGVQD (reference sequence). The CDR3 length is 14 residues. CDR3 amino acids: CATSDRSGIDTQYF. For the CDR3, the DNA is TGCGCCACCAGCGACAGGAGCGGGATAGATACGCAGTATTTT.

V gene TRBV4-2 combines with J gene TRBJ2-3; a possible D gene is TRBD2 (6 bases). The CDR3 totals 15 residues. Trimming left V 1 base short and J 0 bases short, with 8 bases between. Germline CDR1 is LGHNA and CDR2 is YNFKEQ. In nucleotides, the CDR3 is TGTGCCAGCAGCCAAGGGGGGACTAGCACAGATACGCAGTATTTT. Translating it yields CASSQGGTSTDTQYF.

The V and J genes are TRBV11-2 and TRBJ1-2, with 9 positions matching TRBD1. The junction had 8 bases not matched to a gene; V was cut back by 5 bases and J by 4 bases. Germline V CDR1 and CDR2: SGHAT, FQNNGV. The CDR3 runs to 15 residues. The CDR3 DNA sequence: TGTGCCAGCAGCAGCCGGGACAGGGCAATCTATGGCTACACCTTC. It specifies CASSSRDRAIYGYTF. The full variable domain, its missing parts supplied by reference TRBV11-2 and TRBJ1-2, is EAGVAQSPRYKIIEKRQSVAFWCNPISGHATLYWYQQILGQGPKLLIQFQNNGVVDDSQLPKDRFSAERLKGVDSTLKIQPAKLEDSAVYLCASSSRDRAIYGYTFGSGTRLTVV.

The genes are TRBV18 and TRBJ1-1; D is unresolved. The CDR3 sequence is 13 residues long. CDR1 is KGHSH, CDR2 LQKENI, per germline. Trimming took off 2 bases at V and 2 bases at J, with 6 bases between the two ends. The CDR3 coding sequence is TGTGCCAGCTCACCAATCCTAAACACTGAAGCTTTCTTT. This codes for CASSPILNTEAFF.